This T cell receptor (beta chain) came from a study of Ad26.COV2.S vaccination and SARS-CoV-2 variants. Some clones are missing from TCRdb's copy, which holds only in-frame ones; the method was immunoSEQ multiplex PCR. The sample includes some 350,000 clones, about 91% of them seen just once. A word on this clone: Its antigen is unknown.

CDR1 KGHSH and CDR2 LQKENI come from the germline V gene. Trimming pared 2 bases from V and 0 bases from J, leaving 10 bases between. The CDR3 is made up of 15 amino acids. Study outcomes and limitations: Vaccine recipients and placebo recipients showed similar non-spike TCR breadth.

The source of this sequence is a human donor who had recovered from COVID-19. The starting material was peripheral blood, obtained after recovery from COVID-19. The chain has TRBV18 and TRBJ1-2, with D uncertain. CDR3 in amino acids: CASSPGTDPNYGYTF. The CDR3, as DNA: TGTGCCAGCTCACCAGGTACAGACCCTAACTATGGCTACACCTTC.